This TCR beta chain appears in the sequencing data of a study of T cells after posttransplantation cyclophosphamide. Worth noting for this clone: No antigen is known for it.

Trimming stripped 4 bases from V and 1 base from J, with 10 bases between. The CDR3 totals 14 residues. CDR1 and CDR2 (germline): MGHRA, YSYEKL. Assay: immunoSEQ multiplex PCR; the TCRdb copy retains only in-frame clones and omits some. This table has about 6,900 clones, over 70% appearing once. The study, taken as a whole, reports: Donor CD8+ memory clones often dominated recipient blood repertoires at later times. TRB clonality was highly associated with recipient CMV seropositivity and reactivation.

This receptor was obtained from a woman in her 50s in good health and a related stem cell transplant donor. The source material was memory CD4+ T cells sorted from blood. The rearrangement links TRBV4-1 to TRBJ2-5; D perhaps matches TRBD1 (6 bases). CDR3 loop: CASSLTQGQETQYF. CDR3 sequence (DNA): TGCGCCAGCAGCCTTACACAGGGCCAAGAGACCCAGTACTTC.